Detailed here is one T cell receptor beta chain. Its antigen is not identified. The trim removed 3 bases at V and 1 base at J, leaving 12 bases unmatched. This CDR3 has 19 residues. Germline CDR1 reads SGHNT; CDR2 reads YYREEE (reference sequence). An even split of each subset's genomic DNA across several immunoSEQ plates was performed. TCRdb keeps only in-frame clones here, not all; method: immunoSEQ multiplex PCR. The table lists some 530,000 clones, around 80% of them singletons. The entry originates in a study of shared clonotypes between healthy human individuals. Regarding the study as a whole: Few donors limited the genetic and exposure-history diversity represented. The sole specimen, blood, was sampled, and tissue repertoires likely differ.

Roughly 89 million PBMCs served as the genomic DNA source for unsorted samples. The chain joins TRBV5-4 to TRBJ2-6; 8 positions match TRBD1. The sequence derives from a woman aged 35 to 49 in good health. Some clones in this sample may be carry-over from other donors' samples. The sequencing input was PBMCs. Here the CDR3 DNA reads TGTGCCAGCAGCTCAGGGGGCGCCGGCCCGCTGTCTGGGGCCAACGTCCTGACTTTC. Its protein product is CASSSGGAGPLSGANVLTF.